The clone carrying this T cell receptor beta chain was counted ten times or more. Its matching antigen is unknown. TCRdb itself ran the 5' RACE reads through MiXCR, one entry per CDR3 protein. The sample lists 200,000 to 250,000 distinct CDR3 sequences; over 5.5% were seen once. The data derive from a study of identical twins. All donors were healthy Caucasians. The germline gives CDR1 LGHNA, CDR2 YNFKEQ. This CDR3 spans 15 amino acids. The germline V and J ends were trimmed by 0 bases and 7 bases, with 12 bases remaining between them. Study-level findings and limits: For cord blood, abundant beta clonotypes had fewer insertions, unlike memory repertoires, which showed none.

The same data also went into a second study, on T cells expressing NK-cell markers. From that report: The CD3+CD56-NKG2C+ fraction of several donors was also led by these clonotypes.

This clonotype was sampled from a woman aged 18 to 35 in good health. Sequenced material: CD8+ T cells sorted from blood. The chain carries TRBV4-2 and TRBJ1-4; tentative D call: TRBD1 (5 bases). The CDR3, as DNA: TGTGCCAGCAGCCAAGAAGGTGGGGCTGGTGAAAAACTGTTTTTT. This encodes CASSQEGGAGEKLFF.